The clone carrying this T cell receptor (beta chain) is a singleton in its sample. This specimen belongs to a study of long-term antiretroviral therapy in people with HIV. It was version v3.0 of the immunoSEQ assay that was run at survey level. Sequencing used immunoSEQ multiplex PCR; TCRdb keeps in-frame clones, though not all of them. This repertoire shows around 30,000 clones, 95% to 96% found once; its top ten account for under 3%. Deletions cut 5 bases from V and 0 bases from J, with 10 bases between. CDR1 and CDR2 (germline): SGHVS, FQNEAQ. CDR3 length: 14 residues. This TCR was sampled from a man aged 30 to 39 with HIV. This rearrangement joins TRBV7-8 to TRBJ1-1; D is uncertain. The material was unsorted PBMCs, obtained about 6.6 years after starting antiretroviral therapy. CDR3 sequence (DNA): TGTGCCAGCAGCCGGGGTATGGTGAACACTGAAGCTTTCTTT. The encoded protein is CASSRGMVNTEAFF.